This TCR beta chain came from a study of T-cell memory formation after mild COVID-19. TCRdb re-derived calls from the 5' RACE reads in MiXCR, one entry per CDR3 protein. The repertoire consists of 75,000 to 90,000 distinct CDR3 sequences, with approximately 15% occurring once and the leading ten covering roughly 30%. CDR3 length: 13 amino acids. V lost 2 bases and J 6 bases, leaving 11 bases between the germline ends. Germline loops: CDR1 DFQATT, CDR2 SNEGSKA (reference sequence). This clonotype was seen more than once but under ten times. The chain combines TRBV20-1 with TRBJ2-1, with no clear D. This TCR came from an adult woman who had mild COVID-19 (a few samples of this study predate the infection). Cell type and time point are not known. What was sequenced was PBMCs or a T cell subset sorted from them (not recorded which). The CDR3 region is CSARTSTFNEQFF. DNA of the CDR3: TGCAGTGCTAGAACTTCTACCTTCAATGAGCAGTTCTTC.